The 6 T cell receptor beta chains presented below share a single source sample, sequenced in a study of blood T cells in healthy people across ages. A second PCR, run for about 7 to 11 cycles, used a sample-barcoded 5' primer plus a J-beta primer mix. TCRdb ran MiXCR on the 5' RACE reads and lists one entry per CDR3 protein. The sample includes over 950,000 distinct CDR3 sequences, just over 50% of them seen just once. What was sequenced was blood. The receptors come from a woman in her sixties or seventies in good health.

This clonotype appeared a few times. The chain links TRBV9 to TRBJ1-1, with D possibly matching TRBD1 (5 bases). This CDR3 contains 15 residues. From germline, CDR1 is SGDLS and CDR2 YYNGEE. The V and J ends lost 3 bases and 4 bases respectively, with 16 bases between them. The CDR3 DNA is TGTGCCAGCAGCGCGACCAACAGGTTCTTCACTGAAGCTTTCTTT. This sequence encodes CASSATNRFFTEAFF.

This clonotype has more than one count but fewer than ten. The chain links TRBV6-2 or TRBV6-3 to TRBJ2-7, with 13 bases aligning to TRBD2. CDR3 length equals 15 residues. The J segment lost 5 bases and the V segment lost 5 bases, leaving 6 bases of the junction unmatched. CDR1 and CDR2 (germline): MNHEY, SVGEGT. The CDR3 bases are TGTGCCAGCAGTCAAGGGACTAGCGGGATCAACGAGCAGTACTTC. It specifies CASSQGTSGINEQYF.

This clonotype has only a few counts. The chain combines TRBV6-1 with TRBJ1-4; unclear D gene. Germline values: CDR1 MNHNS, CDR2 SASEGT. This CDR3 spans 15 amino acids. The V gene lost 1 base and the J gene lost 3 bases, with 9 bases spanning the gap. The DNA for the CDR3 is TGTGCCAGCAGTGAAGTGGTGACCGCTAATGAAAAACTGTTTTTT. Translating it yields CASSEVVTANEKLFF.

This rearrangement joins TRBV7-2 to TRBJ2-5; 11 bases map to TRBD2. Trimming took 4 bases from V and 11 from J; bases not matched to a gene: 18. The CDR3 is 17 residues long. Germline lookup yields CDR1 SGHTA and CDR2 FQGNSA. The CDR3 reads CASSSSGLAAGAPEQYF. CDR3 in DNA: TGTGCCAGCAGCTCCTCGGGACTAGCGGCGGGTGCGCCTGAGCAGTACTTC. Using reference TRBV7-2 and TRBJ2-5 for the parts outside the CDR3, the full variable domain is GAGVSQSPSNKVTEKGKDVELRCDPISGHTALYWYRQSLGQGLEFLIYFQGNSAPDKSGLPSDRFSAERTGGSVSTLTIQRTQQEDSAVYLCASSSSGLAAGAPEQYFGPGTRLLVL.

The chain is built from TRBV15 and TRBJ1-2; D gene uncertain. V was pared by 7 bases and J by 8 bases, with 14 bases between. This CDR3 is built from 12 residues. Looked up from germline, CDR1 is LNHNV and CDR2 is YYDKDF (reference sequence). In DNA form, the CDR3 reads TGTGCCACCACTGGACTCCGAAGAGGCTACACCTTC. This sequence encodes CATTGLRRGYTF.

The rearrangement joins TRBV12-3 or TRBV12-4 to TRBJ2-3, with TRBD2 identical over 12 bases. This CDR3 has 17 amino acids. J lost 5 bases, V lost 6 bases, and 12 bases had no gene match. This CDR3 reads CASSPRLAGELKDTQYF. CDR3 DNA: TGTGCCAGCAGCCCTAGACTAGCGGGAGAACTGAAAGATACGCAGTATTTT.